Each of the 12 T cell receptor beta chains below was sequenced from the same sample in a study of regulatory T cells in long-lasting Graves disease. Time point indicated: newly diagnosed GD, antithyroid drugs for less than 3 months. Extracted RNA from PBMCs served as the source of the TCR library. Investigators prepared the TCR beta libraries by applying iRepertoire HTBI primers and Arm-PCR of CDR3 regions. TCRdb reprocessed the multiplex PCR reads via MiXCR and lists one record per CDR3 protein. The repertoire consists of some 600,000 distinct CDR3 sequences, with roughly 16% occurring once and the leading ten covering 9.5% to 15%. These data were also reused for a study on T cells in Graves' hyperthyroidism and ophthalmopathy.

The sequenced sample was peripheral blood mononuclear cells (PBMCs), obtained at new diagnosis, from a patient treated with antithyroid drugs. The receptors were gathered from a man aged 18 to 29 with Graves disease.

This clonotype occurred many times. The CDR3 reads CASSPTAGGNNEQFF. CDR3 sequence (DNA): TGCGCCAGCAGCCCGACGGCGGGAGGGAACAATGAGCAGTTCTTC. The J gene is TRBJ2-1, the V gene TRBV5-1, with 9 bases that match TRBD2. Germline CDR1 and CDR2: SGHRS and YFSETQ. The CDR3 runs to 15 residues. The ends lost 4 bases at V and 5 bases at J; junction bases unmatched: 7.

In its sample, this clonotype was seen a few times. This chain's CDR3 is CASSYVAGTPYNEQFF. Written as DNA, the CDR3 is TGTGCCAGCAGTTACGTGGCGGGGACGCCGTACAATGAGCAGTTCTTC. The chain uses TRBV6-5 and TRBJ2-1; a weak D match, TRBD2 (6 bases). This CDR3 has 16 residues. The germline CDR1 and CDR2 sequences are MNHEY and SVGAGI. V was clipped by 2 bases and J by 4 bases, with 15 bases between them.

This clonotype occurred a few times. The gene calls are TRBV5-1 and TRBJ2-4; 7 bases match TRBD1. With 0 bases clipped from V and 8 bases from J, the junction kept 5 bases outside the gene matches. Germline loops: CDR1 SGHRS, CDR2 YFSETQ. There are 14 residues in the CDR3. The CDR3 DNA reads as TGCGCCAGCAGCTTGGGACAGGGTCGGTACATTCAGTACTTC. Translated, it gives CASSLGQGRYIQYF.

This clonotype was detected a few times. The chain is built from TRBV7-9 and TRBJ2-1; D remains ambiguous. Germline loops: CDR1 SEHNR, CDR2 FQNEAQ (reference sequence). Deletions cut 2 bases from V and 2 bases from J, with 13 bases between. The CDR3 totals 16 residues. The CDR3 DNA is TGTGCCAGCAGCTTATCCGACGCAGGTACCTACAATGAGCAGTTCTTC. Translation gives CASSLSDAGTYNEQFF.

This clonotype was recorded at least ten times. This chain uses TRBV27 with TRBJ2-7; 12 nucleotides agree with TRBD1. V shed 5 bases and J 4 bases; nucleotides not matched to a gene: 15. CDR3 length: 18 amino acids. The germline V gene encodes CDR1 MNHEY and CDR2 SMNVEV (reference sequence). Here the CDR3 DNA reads TGTGCCAGCAGTCCCGGGACAGGGGGCGAAGCACCAATTTACGAGCAGTACTTC. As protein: CASSPGTGGEAPIYEQYF.

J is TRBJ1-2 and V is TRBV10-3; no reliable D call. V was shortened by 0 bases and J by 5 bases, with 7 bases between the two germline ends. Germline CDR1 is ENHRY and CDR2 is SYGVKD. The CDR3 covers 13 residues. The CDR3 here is CAISESTEYGYTF. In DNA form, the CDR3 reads TGTGCCATCAGTGAGTCGACGGAATATGGCTACACCTTC.

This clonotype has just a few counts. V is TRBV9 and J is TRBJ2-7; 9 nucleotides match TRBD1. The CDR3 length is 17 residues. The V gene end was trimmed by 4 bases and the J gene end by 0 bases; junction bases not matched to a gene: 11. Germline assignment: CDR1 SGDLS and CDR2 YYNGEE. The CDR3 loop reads CASSPHPGQGVSYEQYF. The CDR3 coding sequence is TGTGCCAGCAGCCCCCACCCGGGACAGGGCGTCTCCTACGAGCAGTACTTC.

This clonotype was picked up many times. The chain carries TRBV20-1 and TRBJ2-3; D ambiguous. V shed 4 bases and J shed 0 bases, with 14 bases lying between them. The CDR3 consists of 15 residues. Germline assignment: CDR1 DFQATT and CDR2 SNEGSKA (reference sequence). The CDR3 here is CSATWQAVSTDTQYF. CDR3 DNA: TGCAGTGCTACTTGGCAGGCCGTTAGCACAGATACGCAGTATTTT.

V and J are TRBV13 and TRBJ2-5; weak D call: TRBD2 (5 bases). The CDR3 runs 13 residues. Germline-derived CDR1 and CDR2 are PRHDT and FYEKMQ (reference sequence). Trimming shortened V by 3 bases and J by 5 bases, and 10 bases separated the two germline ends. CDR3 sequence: CASSFDYSETQYF. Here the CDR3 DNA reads TGTGCCAGCAGCTTTGACTACTCGGAGACCCAGTACTTC.

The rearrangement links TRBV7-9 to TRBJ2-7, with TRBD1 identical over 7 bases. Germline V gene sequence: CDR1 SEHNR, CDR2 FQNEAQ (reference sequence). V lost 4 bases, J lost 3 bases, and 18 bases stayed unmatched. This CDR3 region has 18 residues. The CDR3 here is CASSSFTRRGTADYEQYF. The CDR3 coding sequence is TGTGCCAGCAGCTCATTTACCCGTAGAGGGACAGCGGACTACGAGCAGTACTTC.

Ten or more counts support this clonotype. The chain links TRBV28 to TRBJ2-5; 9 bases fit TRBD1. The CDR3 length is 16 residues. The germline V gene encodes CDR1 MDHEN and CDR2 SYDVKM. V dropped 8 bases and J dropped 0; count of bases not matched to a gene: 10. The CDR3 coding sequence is TGTGCCAGCGGTAGGACAGGGGACCTGTACCAAGAGACCCAGTACTTC. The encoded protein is CASGRTGDLYQETQYF.

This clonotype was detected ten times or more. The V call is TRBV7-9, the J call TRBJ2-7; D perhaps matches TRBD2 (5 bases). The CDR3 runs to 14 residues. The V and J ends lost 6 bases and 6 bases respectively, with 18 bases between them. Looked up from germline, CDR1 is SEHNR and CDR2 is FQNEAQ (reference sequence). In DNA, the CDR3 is TGTGCCAGCAGTCAACCCGGGAACTTACGCGAGCAGTACTTC. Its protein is CASSQPGNLREQYF.